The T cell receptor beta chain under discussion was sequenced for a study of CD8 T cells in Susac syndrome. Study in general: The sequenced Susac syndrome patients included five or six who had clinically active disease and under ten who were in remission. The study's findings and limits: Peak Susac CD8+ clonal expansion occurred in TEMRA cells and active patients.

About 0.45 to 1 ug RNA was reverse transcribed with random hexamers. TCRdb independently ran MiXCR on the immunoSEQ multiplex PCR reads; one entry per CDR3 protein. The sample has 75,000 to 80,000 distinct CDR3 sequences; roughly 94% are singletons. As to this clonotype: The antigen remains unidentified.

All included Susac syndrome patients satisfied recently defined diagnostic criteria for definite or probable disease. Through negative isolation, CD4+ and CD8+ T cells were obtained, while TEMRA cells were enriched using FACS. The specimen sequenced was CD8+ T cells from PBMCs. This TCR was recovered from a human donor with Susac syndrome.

CDR3 nucleotide sequence: TGTGCCAGCAGAGAGGAGTATTTT. It translates to CASREEYF. V is TRBV2 and J is TRBJ2-3; D not resolved. The V gene's germline CDR1 is SNHLY and CDR2 FYNNEI. The CDR3 sequence is 8 residues long. The V and J ends lost 6 bases and 13 bases respectively, with 5 bases between them.